The next 21 T cell receptor beta chains were all read from a single sample in a study of shared clonotypes between healthy human individuals. Selected positively for CCR7 and CD45RO-negative, naive CD8 cells excluded terminally differentiated effector memory CD45RA+ cells. The table came from immunoSEQ multiplex PCR; TCRdb's copy has only in-frame clones and leaves some out. The data show some 2 million clones, roughly 95% seen once. Source material: naive CD8+ T cells sorted from blood. These receptors all come from a man aged 18-30 years in good health.

This chain links TRBV27 with TRBJ2-3, with D maybe TRBD1 (5 bases). The CDR3 is 15 amino acids. Germline loops: CDR1 MNHEY, CDR2 SMNVEV (reference sequence). V was cut by 5 bases and J by 2 bases, with 14 bases left in between. CDR3 sequence (DNA): TGTGCCAGCAGTAAAAATCAGGGCCTCACAGATACGCAGTATTTT. As protein: CASSKNQGLTDTQYF.

The chain links TRBV15 to TRBJ1-3; D uncertain. V was cut by 0 bases and J by 0 bases, with 9 bases left in between. This CDR3 is 16 amino acids long. In germline, CDR1 is LNHNV, CDR2 YYDKDF (reference sequence). The CDR3 sequence: CATSRDWEGSGNTIYF. CDR3 sequence (DNA): TGTGCCACCAGCAGAGATTGGGAGGGCTCTGGAAACACCATATATTTT.

This chain connects TRBV11-2 to TRBJ2-1; D gene unclear. CDR3 length: 15 residues. The germline CDR1 and CDR2 sequences are SGHAT and FQNNGV. Deletions cut 1 base from V and 5 bases from J, with 12 bases between. CDR3 bases: TGTGCCAGCAGCTTAGGAATTGGCCACAACAATGAGCAGTTCTTC. Amino acid sequence: CASSLGIGHNNEQFF.

The chain uses TRBV19 and TRBJ2-7; 10 bases are a match to TRBD2. The CDR3 spans 14 residues. J lost 4 bases, V lost 7 bases, and 7 bases had no gene match. In germline, CDR1 is LNHDA, CDR2 SQIVND (reference sequence). The CDR3 DNA sequence: TGTGCCAGTACCCCGGTAGCGGGAGGTTACGAGCAGTACTTC. Translated, it gives CASTPVAGGYEQYF.

V and J are TRBV11-2 and TRBJ2-1, with unresolved D. Trimming took 7 bases from V and 2 from J, leaving 9 bases between them. The V gene's germline CDR1 is SGHAT and CDR2 FQNNGV. The CDR3 runs to 13 residues. CDR3 coding DNA: TGTGCCAGCATGGGGTACGCCTACAATGAGCAGTTCTTC. It specifies CASMGYAYNEQFF. Full variable domain (missing parts from reference TRBV11-2 and TRBJ2-1): EAGVAQSPRYKIIEKRQSVAFWCNPISGHATLYWYQQILGQGPKLLIQFQNNGVVDDSQLPKDRFSAERLKGVDSTLKIQPAKLEDSAVYLCASMGYAYNEQFFGPGTRLTVL.

This clone was recorded once. V usage is TRBV7-9 and J usage is TRBJ2-1; TRBD2 matches 12 bases. Losses at the gene ends were 1 base for V and 4 bases for J; bases not matched to a gene: 5. This CDR3 is 17 amino acids long. Germline values: CDR1 SEHNR, CDR2 FQNEAQ (reference sequence). CDR3 in DNA: TGTGCCAGCAGCTTAGGACTAGCGGGAGAGAATTACAATGAGCAGTTCTTC. The encoded protein is CASSLGLAGENYNEQFF. The full variable domain, completed using reference TRBV7-9 and TRBJ2-1, is DTGVSQNPRHKITKRGQNVTFRCDPISEHNRLYWYRQTLGQGPEFLTYFQNEAQLEKSRLLSDRFSAERPKGSFSTLEIQRTEQGDSAMYLCASSLGLAGENYNEQFFGPGTRLTVL.

The J gene is TRBJ2-7, the V gene TRBV10-2, with D possibly matching TRBD2 (5 bases). The CDR3 is 12 residues long. Germline-derived CDR1 and CDR2 are WSHSY and SAAADI. V lost 4 bases, J lost 6 bases, and 10 bases lay in between. Here the CDR3 DNA reads TGCGCCAGCAGTGCGGACTTTGGCGAGCAGTACTTC. Its translation is CASSADFGEQYF.

The chain joins TRBV5-6 to TRBJ2-7; 7 bases line up with TRBD2. Germline lookup yields CDR1 SGHDT and CDR2 YYEEEE. The CDR3 spans 13 residues. V lost 4 bases, J lost 3 bases, and 4 bases stayed unmatched. CDR3 amino acids: CASSPGGIYEQYF. The DNA for the CDR3 is TGTGCCAGCAGCCCGGGGGGAATCTACGAGCAGTACTTC.

The chain links TRBV28 to TRBJ1-1, with D possibly being TRBD1 (6 bases). Germline CDR1 and CDR2: MDHEN and SYDVKM. This CDR3 contains 15 residues. Trimming stripped 4 bases from V and 4 bases from J, with 16 bases between. CDR3 DNA sequence: TGTGCCAGCAGTTCCGTACAGGGAGGGGGCACTGAAGCTTTCTTT. Translating gives CASSSVQGGGTEAFF.

This clone was counted once. The junction shows a germline mismatch at one end, possibly a read error. Other DNA sequences in this specimen translate into the identical CDR3. This chain joins TRBV6-5 and TRBJ2-7, with 7 bases fitting TRBD1. This CDR3 has 14 residues. CDR1 is MNHEY, CDR2 SVGAGI, per germline. The CDR3 sequence: CASSHRDRTYEQYF. In nucleotides, the CDR3 is TGCGCCAGCAGTCATCGGGACAGAACCTACGAGCAGTACTTC.

The chain employs TRBV27 and TRBJ2-1; D unclear. Germline CDR1 MNHEY, CDR2 SMNVEV (reference sequence). Trimming cost V 6 bases and J 1 base, with 7 bases left between them. The CDR3 loop spans 13 amino acids. The CDR3 DNA reads TGTGCCAGCAGCTCCCCATCCTACAATGAGCAGTTCTTC. This sequence encodes CASSSPSYNEQFF.

The chain combines TRBV29-1 with TRBJ2-3, with D perhaps matching TRBD1 or TRBD2 (5 bases each). CDR3 length equals 14 residues. Germline values: CDR1 SQVTM, CDR2 ANQGSEA. Trimming pared 2 bases from V and 1 base from J, leaving 10 bases between. The CDR3 here is CSVEIWGRTDTQYF. Written as DNA, the CDR3 is TGCAGCGTTGAAATCTGGGGACGCACAGATACGCAGTATTTT.

V usage is TRBV28 and J usage is TRBJ1-2; 8 nucleotides agree with TRBD1. V lost 9 bases to trimming and J lost 8 bases; unmatched junction nucleotides: 14. Germline CDR1 is MDHEN and CDR2 is SYDVKM. This CDR3 has 14 residues. The DNA of the CDR3 is TGTGCCAGTAAGAGACAGGGGATATATGAAGGCTACACCTTC. Translated, it gives CASKRQGIYEGYTF.

The chain couples TRBV14 to TRBJ2-7, with 8 positions matching TRBD2. Germline trimming cut 1 base from V and 2 bases from J; bases unmatched to any gene: 16. CDR1 is SGHDN and CDR2 is FVKESK in the germline V gene. CDR3 length equals 19 residues. The chain's CDR3 is CASSQGWSGLREGTYEQYF. In nucleotides, the CDR3 is TGTGCCAGCAGCCAAGGGTGGTCCGGTCTCCGGGAGGGAACCTACGAGCAGTACTTC.

J is TRBJ1-1 and V is TRBV1; the tabulated D call, TRBD1, remains unverified against the DNA. TRBV1 is termed a pseudogene. The CDR3 has 18 residues. The CDR3 loop reads CTSSGGRGTGILNTEAFF. The DNA for the CDR3 is TGCACCAGCAGCGGGGGGAGGGGGACAGGGATTCTGAACACTGAAGCTTTCTTT.

With respect to this clone: In the same sample, other DNA sequences code for this CDR3. V is TRBV7-9 and J is TRBJ1-1; 12 bases match TRBD1. This CDR3 comprises 15 residues. The V and J ends lost 3 bases and 5 bases, in that order; junction bases with no gene match: 4. Germline CDR1 is SEHNR and CDR2 is FQNEAQ (reference sequence). DNA for the CDR3: TGTGCCAGCAGCTTGGGACAGGGGGCGAGGACTGAAGCTTTCTTT. It is translated as CASSLGQGARTEAFF.

Of note for this clone: The sample holds other DNA sequences that translate to the same CDR3. The V call is TRBV27, the J call TRBJ2-7; D might be TRBD1 or TRBD2, each matching 5 bases. The V end lost 5 bases, the J end lost 0 bases, and 11 bases lay between the germline ends. The CDR3 runs to 14 residues. CDR1 is MNHEY and CDR2 is SMNVEV in the germline V gene (reference sequence). The CDR3 DNA sequence: TGTGCCAGCAGTCCTTGGGACGGCTCCTACGAGCAGTACTTC. Protein product: CASSPWDGSYEQYF.

The rearrangement links TRBV5-4 to TRBJ2-7; weak D call: TRBD2 (6 bases). Germline V gives CDR1 SGHNT, CDR2 YYREEE (reference sequence). V lost 4 bases, J lost 3 bases, and 17 bases lay in between. CDR3 size: 15 residues. Here the CDR3 DNA reads TGTGCCAGCAGCCTCCCCGGGAGTGGTCTCTACGAGCAGTACTTC. Its translation is CASSLPGSGLYEQYF. The full variable domain, rest sourced from reference TRBV5-4 and TRBJ2-7, is ETGVTQSPTHLIKTRGQQVTLRCSSQSGHNTVSWYQQALGQGPQFIFQYYREEENGRGNFPPRFSGLQFPNYSSELNVNALELDDSALYLCASSLPGSGLYEQYFGPGTRLTVT.

This rearrangement joins TRBV5-1 to TRBJ2-7; D remains unclear. The CDR3 spans 13 residues. V shed 5 bases and J shed 2 bases, with 11 bases lying between them. The germline V gene has CDR1 SGHRS and CDR2 YFSETQ. The DNA of the CDR3 is TGCGCCAGCAGGACACCCCAGGCCTACGAGCAGTACTTC. Its protein is CASRTPQAYEQYF.

The chain uses TRBV7-9 and TRBJ2-3; the match to TRBD1 covers 10 bases. V gave up 4 bases and J gave up 2 bases; unmatched junction bases: 3. CDR3 length: 15 residues. From germline, CDR1 is SEHNR and CDR2 FQNEAQ (reference sequence). CDR3 in DNA: TGTGCCAGCAGCTGGGGACAGGGGAACACAGATACGCAGTATTTT. It yields the protein CASSWGQGNTDTQYF.

The chain combines TRBV4-2 with TRBJ1-5, with a tentative D call TRBD1 (5 bases). CDR3 length: 15 residues. Deletions cut 6 bases from V and 5 bases from J, with 17 bases between. In germline, CDR1 is LGHNA, CDR2 YNFKEQ. CDR3 protein: CASSRGVGVDQPQHF. The DNA for the CDR3 is TGTGCCAGCAGTCGCGGAGTGGGGGTTGATCAGCCCCAGCATTTT.